Following are 23 T cell receptor beta chains from one sample sequenced in a study of T cells of healthy individuals. Using its own MiXCR run on the 5' RACE reads, TCRdb lists one record per CDR3 protein. The sample lists 55,000 to 65,000 distinct CDR3 sequences; 15% to 20% were seen once. The origin of the receptors is a human donor in good health.

This clonotype was counted at least ten times. The chain uses TRBV2 and TRBJ2-1, with TRBD2 matching 10 bases. Germline values: CDR1 SNHLY, CDR2 FYNNEI. The CDR3 is 15 amino acids. V trimming: 4 bases; J trimming: 15 bases; junction bases outside the gene matches: 15. Written as DNA, the CDR3 is TGTGCCAGCAGTGGACAGTTACTAAGCGGGAGGGCGGGGTTCTTC. Residues: CASSGQLLSGRAGFF.

This clonotype was detected a few times. The chain carries TRBV4-2 and TRBJ2-3, with a possible D match to TRBD1 (6 bases). Germline CDR1 LGHNA, CDR2 YNFKEQ. This CDR3 contains 15 residues. V shed 4 bases and J shed 0 bases, with 11 bases lying between them. CDR3 residues: CASSPGVHSTDTQYF. CDR3 coding DNA: TGTGCCAGCAGCCCAGGGGTGCATAGCACAGATACGCAGTATTTT.

Ten or more counts support this clonotype. The chain recombines TRBV10-3 with TRBJ1-3, with D maybe TRBD1 (5 bases). CDR1 and CDR2 (germline): ENHRY, SYGVKD. The CDR3 consists of 14 residues. V lost 11 bases and J lost 0, with 14 bases in between. CDR3 sequence: CAVAQVNSGNTIYF. The CDR3 nucleotides read TGTGCCGTAGCACAGGTTAACTCTGGAAACACCATATATTTT.

On this clonotype: One end of the junction does not line up with germline, which may come from a read error. The genes are TRBV5-1 and TRBJ2-1; D is possibly TRBD2 (6 bases). In germline, CDR1 is SGHRS, CDR2 YFSETQ. The CDR3 consists of 13 residues. CDR3 DNA sequence: TGCGCCGGCAGTGCCGGGGGATTTGGTGAGCAGTTCTTC. This encodes CAGSAGGFGEQFF.

This clonotype was counted ten times or more. The genes are TRBV7-2 and TRBJ2-5; D is possibly TRBD2 (5 bases). V was pared by 7 bases and J by 1 base, with 13 bases between. CDR1 and CDR2 from the germline V gene are SGHTA and FQGNSA. This CDR3 spans 14 amino acids. CDR3 DNA: TGTGCCAGCACCCGGAGGAGCGCCCAAGAGACCCAGTACTTC. Translated: CASTRRSAQETQYF.

This clonotype occurred many times. The chain is built from TRBV9 and TRBJ2-7; the D gene is possibly TRBD2 (6 bases). Trimming took 4 bases from V and 6 from J, leaving 11 bases between them. Germline CDR1 reads SGDLS; CDR2 reads YYNGEE. The CDR3 runs 12 residues. The CDR3 nucleotides read TGTGCCAGCAGCACCCCGGAGGGCGAGCAGTACTTC. It is translated as CASSTPEGEQYF.

V is TRBV30 and J is TRBJ2-3; 10 bases are a match to TRBD2. Losses at the gene ends were 4 bases for V and 6 bases for J; bases not matched to a gene: 4. This CDR3 region has 13 residues. Looked up from germline, CDR1 is GTSNPN and CDR2 is SVGIG (reference sequence). This CDR3 is CAWTSGRSDTQYF. As DNA, the CDR3 is TGTGCCTGGACTAGCGGGAGATCGGATACGCAGTATTTT.

Worth noting for this clonotype: A much larger clone sits a single nucleotide away, making a read error possible. The chain couples TRBV29-1 to TRBJ2-1; TRBD2 matches 8 bases. CDR3 size: 15 residues. Germline-derived CDR1 and CDR2 are SQVTM and ANQGSEA. CDR3 DNA sequence: TGCAGCGTTGTACTAGCGGAGAGCTCCTACAATAAGCAGTTCTTC. It specifies CSVVLAESSYNKQFF.

This clonotype has a handful of counts. In DNA form, the CDR3 reads TGTGCCAGCAGTGGGTTCCACGAGACCCAGTACTTC. Amino acid sequence: CASSGFHETQYF. This chain connects TRBV6-6 to TRBJ2-5; D gene ambiguous. This CDR3 region has 12 residues. Germline CDR1 is MNHNY and CDR2 is SVGAGI (reference sequence). V lost 5 bases and J lost 5, with 9 bases in between.

The V call is TRBV4-1, the J call TRBJ2-3; D gene uncertain. V dropped 0 bases and J dropped 3 bases, with 10 bases sitting between them. Germline V gene lookup returns CDR1 MGHRA and CDR2 YSYEKL. The CDR3 loop spans 15 amino acids. CDR3 amino acids: CASSQERSRTDTQYF. The CDR3 DNA follows: TGCGCCAGCAGCCAAGAAAGGTCGCGTACAGATACGCAGTATTTT.

The V and J genes are TRBV2 and TRBJ1-4; 9 positions agree with TRBD1. Unmatched junction bases numbered 6, after V lost 6 bases and J lost 7 bases. The germline V gene encodes CDR1 SNHLY and CDR2 FYNNEI. The CDR3 has 14 amino acids. This chain's CDR3 is CASSGQGRIEKLFF. In DNA, the CDR3 is TGTGCCAGCAGCGGACAGGGGAGAATTGAAAAACTGTTTTTT.

This clonotype was picked up many times. The chain has TRBV20-1 and TRBJ2-3; 12 nucleotides line up with TRBD2. V lost 5 bases, J lost 5 bases, and 11 bases stayed unmatched. Germline loops: CDR1 DFQATT, CDR2 SNEGSKA (reference sequence). The CDR3 length is 16 residues. This CDR3 reads CSAPPLAGGLGDTQYF. The DNA for the CDR3 is TGCAGTGCTCCCCCCCTAGCGGGGGGGCTTGGAGATACGCAGTATTTT.

This clonotype was counted ten times or more. The chain carries TRBV7-9 and TRBJ1-5; D possibly corresponds to TRBD1 (6 bases). The CDR3 runs to 16 residues. CDR1 SEHNR and CDR2 FQNEAQ come from the germline V gene (reference sequence). Deletions cut 1 base from V and 5 bases from J, with 15 bases between. The CDR3 DNA sequence: TGTGCCAGCAGCTTAGGGACAGCGGCGATCGATCAGCCCCAGCATTTT. It translates to CASSLGTAAIDQPQHF.

This clonotype was counted between two and nine times. The rearrangement joins TRBV5-5 to TRBJ1-2, with 7 bases that match TRBD1. Germline lookup yields CDR1 SGHKS and CDR2 YYEKEE (reference sequence). The trim removed 4 bases at V and 6 bases at J, leaving 18 bases unmatched. This CDR3 comprises 17 residues. Written as DNA, the CDR3 is TGTGCCAGCAGCACTTACCCTGGACAGGTTGAATCTAATGGCTACACCTTC. Residues: CASSTYPGQVESNGYTF.

This clonotype is deemed medium-sized. This chain joins TRBV25-1 and TRBJ2-2; 8 bases agree with TRBD2. Germline CDR1 reads MGHDK; CDR2 reads SYGVNS. The CDR3 extends over 16 amino acids. V lost 2 bases to trimming and J lost 0 bases; unmatched junction nucleotides: 2. CDR3 nucleotide sequence: TGTGCCAGCAGTGAACGCGGGGGGCCGAACACCGGGGAGCTGTTTTTT. Its protein is CASSERGGPNTGELFF.

This clonotype has just a few counts. The CDR3 DNA sequence: TGTGCCAGTACCCCGACAGGGCTGAACACTGAAGCTTTCTTT. Amino acid sequence: CASTPTGLNTEAFF. V usage is TRBV19 and J usage is TRBJ1-1, with 7 nucleotides matching TRBD1. The CDR3 has 14 amino acids. Germline V gene lookup returns CDR1 LNHDA and CDR2 SQIVND (reference sequence). With 7 bases clipped from V and 0 bases from J, the junction kept 5 bases outside the gene matches. The full variable domain, with the rest looked up from reference TRBV19 and TRBJ1-1, is DGGITQSPKYLFRKEGQNVTLSCEQNLNHDAMYWYRQDPGQGLRLIYYSQIVNDFQKGDIAEGYSVSREKKESFPLTVTSAQKNPTAFYLCASTPTGLNTEAFFGQGTRLTVV.

The table lists this clonotype with many counts. The chain joins TRBV19 to TRBJ2-7; 7 bases are shared with TRBD1. Germline trimming cut 7 bases from V and 2 bases from J; bases unmatched to any gene: 8. CDR3 size: 14 residues. Germline lookup yields CDR1 LNHDA and CDR2 SQIVND (reference sequence). This CDR3 is CASTKDRLTYEQYF. The CDR3 coding sequence is TGTGCCAGTACCAAGGACAGGCTAACCTACGAGCAGTACTTC.

This clonotype was detected many times. The chain uses TRBV29-1 and TRBJ2-3; maybe TRBD2 (6 bases). Germline loops: CDR1 SQVTM, CDR2 ANQGSEA. V gave up 7 bases and J gave up 2 bases, with 10 bases separating them. The CDR3 is made up of 12 amino acids. In DNA form, the CDR3 reads TGCAGCGCCCGGGACTTCACAGATACGCAGTATTTT. This codes for CSARDFTDTQYF.

A single count supports this clonotype. The chain recombines TRBV7-2 with TRBJ2-7, with D hard to call. The CDR3 length is 16 residues. V lost 5 bases to trimming and J lost 4 bases, with 21 bases between them. In germline, CDR1 is SGHTA, CDR2 FQGNSA. CDR3 nucleotide sequence: TGTGCCAGCAGCCCGTCCACGACCAGAAAAACTTACGAGCAGTACTTC. Protein sequence: CASSPSTTRKTYEQYF.

The chain has TRBV10-3 and TRBJ2-7; maybe TRBD2 (5 bases). The V gene's germline CDR1 is ENHRY and CDR2 SYGVKD. This CDR3 is built from 13 residues. Trimming took off 6 bases at V and 4 bases at J, with 13 bases between the two ends. The CDR3 sequence is CAISRGLEYEQYF. The CDR3 nucleotides are TGTGCCATCAGCCGGGGTCTGGAATACGAGCAGTACTTC.

The chain couples TRBV30 to TRBJ1-5; 8 bases are a match to TRBD1. Germline V gene data show CDR1 as GTSNPN and CDR2 as SVGIG (reference sequence). Trimming took 4 bases from V and 5 from J; bases not matched to a gene: 7. This CDR3 comprises 14 residues. This chain's CDR3 is CAWTPGQAHQPQHF. DNA of the CDR3: TGTGCCTGGACTCCGGGACAGGCCCATCAGCCCCAGCATTTT.

In this sample, this clonotype turned up many times. V gene TRBV29-1 combines with J gene TRBJ2-7; TRBD1 matches 9 bases. V shed 5 bases and J 2 bases; nucleotides not matched to a gene: 7. The CDR3 runs 14 residues. Germline V gives CDR1 SQVTM, CDR2 ANQGSEA. The CDR3 region has the DNA TGCAGCGTTCGTACCGGGACAGGGACCTACGAGCAGTACTTC. This codes for CSVRTGTGTYEQYF.

The chain recombines TRBV11-1 with TRBJ2-1; D is undetermined. Germline CDR1 reads SGHAT; CDR2 reads FQDESV (reference sequence). V was trimmed by 3 bases and J by 0 bases, leaving 9 bases between them. This CDR3 contains 15 residues. In nucleotides, the CDR3 is TGTGCCAGCAGCTTTAGAATTAGCTCCTACAATGAGCAGTTCTTC. Its translation is CASSFRISSYNEQFF.